This T cell receptor (beta chain) was identified in a study of a mutant IDH1 vaccine in newly diagnosed glioma. This sample's time point: week 23, last vaccination. Topical imiquimod was applied with each vaccine dose, which held 300 ug of mutant IDH1 20-mer peptide. From germline, CDR1 is LGHNT and CDR2 FRNRAP. The CDR3 is made up of 13 amino acids. Trimming shortened V by 4 bases and J by 4 bases, and 8 bases separated the two germline ends. TCRdb keeps only in-frame clones here, not all; method: immunoSEQ multiplex PCR. Among about 56,000 clones, about 90% were seen once, and the ten largest hold approximately 1.4%. This clone has more than one count but fewer than ten. Its matching antigen is unknown.

Sequenced material: PBMCs, taken from a glioma patient whose treatment included an IDH1 peptide vaccine. V gene TRBV12-5 combines with J gene TRBJ1-5; no clear D gene. This receptor was taken from a man in his forties with glioma. The CDR3 loop is CASGSWMNQPQHF. CDR3 nucleotides: TGTGCTAGTGGTTCCTGGATGAATCAGCCCCAGCATTTT.